The sequence of this T cell receptor beta chain was determined in a study of identical twins. The authors used template switching to add a universal primer site and gave cDNA unique molecular identifiers. A single record per CDR3 protein comes from TCRdb applying MiXCR to the 5' RACE reads. The sample carries approximately 500,000 distinct CDR3 sequences, approximately 14% recorded once. With regard to this clonotype: The antigen is unknown.

J gave up 0 bases and V 0 bases, and 17 bases lay outside the gene matches. In germline, CDR1 is SGHVS, CDR2 FQNEAQ. CDR3 length: 20 residues. The study's findings and limits: A cross-sectional statistical analysis, not follow-up of the same donors, supported the conclusions. Low generation probability was overrepresented in out-of-frame alpha sequences shared by twins.

The data were also submitted as part of a second study, on yellow fever vaccine responses in identical twins.

The rearrangement uses TRBV7-8 and TRBJ2-7, with TRBD2 matching 7 bases. The material sequenced was CD4+ T cells sorted from blood. This TCR derives from a woman between 18 and 29 years old in good health. Written as DNA, the CDR3 is TGTGCCAGCAGCTTAGCAGGGGCAGCCCGGGTGGGCGGGAGCTCCTACGAGCAGTACTTC. This codes for CASSLAGAARVGGSSYEQYF.